This TCR beta chain came from a study of blood T cell repertoires in COVID-19. The germline V and J ends were trimmed by 6 bases and 4 bases, with 11 bases remaining between them. CDR3 length equals 13 residues. Per the germline V gene, CDR1 is MNHEY and CDR2 is SVGAGI. How the authors handled the data: Reference gene primer amplification gave estimated nucleated cell counts. The table came from immunoSEQ multiplex PCR; TCRdb's copy has only in-frame clones and leaves some out. The V and J calls and clone size come from that table; D and trimming were worked out from the DNA. Of over 30,000 clones in the sample, around 87% were seen once.

Sequencing input: peripheral blood. This receptor was obtained from a man in his 70s with acute or convalescent COVID-19. V gene TRBV6-5 combines with J gene TRBJ2-3, with D unresolved. CDR3 loop: CASRGAPADTQYF. CDR3 DNA: TGTGCCAGCAGGGGCGCGCCAGCAGATACGCAGTATTTT.